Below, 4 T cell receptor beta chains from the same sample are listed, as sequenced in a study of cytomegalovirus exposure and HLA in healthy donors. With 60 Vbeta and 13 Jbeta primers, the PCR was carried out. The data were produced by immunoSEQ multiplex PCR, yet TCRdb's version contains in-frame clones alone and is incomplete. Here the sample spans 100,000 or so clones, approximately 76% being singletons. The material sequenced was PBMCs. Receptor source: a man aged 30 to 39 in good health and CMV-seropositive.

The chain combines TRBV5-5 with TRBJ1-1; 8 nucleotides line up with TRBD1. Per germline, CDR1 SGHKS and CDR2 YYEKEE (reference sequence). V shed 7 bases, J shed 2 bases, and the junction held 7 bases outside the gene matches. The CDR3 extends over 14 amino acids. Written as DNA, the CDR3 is TGTGCCAGCCGGGGCAGGGGGCTCAACACTGAAGCTTTCTTT. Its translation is CASRGRGLNTEAFF. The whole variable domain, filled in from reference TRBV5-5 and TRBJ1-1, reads DAGVTQSPTHLIKTRGQQVTLRCSPISGHKSVSWYQQVLGQGPQFIFQYYEKEERGRGNFPDRFSARQFPNYSSELNVNALLLGDSALYLCASRGRGLNTEAFFGQGTRLTVV.

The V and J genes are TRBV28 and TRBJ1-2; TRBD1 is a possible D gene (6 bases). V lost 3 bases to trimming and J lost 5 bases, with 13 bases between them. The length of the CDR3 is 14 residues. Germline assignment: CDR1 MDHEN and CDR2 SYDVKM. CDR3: CASSFSGAPYGYTF. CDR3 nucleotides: TGTGCCAGCAGTTTCTCAGGGGCCCCGTATGGCTACACCTTC.

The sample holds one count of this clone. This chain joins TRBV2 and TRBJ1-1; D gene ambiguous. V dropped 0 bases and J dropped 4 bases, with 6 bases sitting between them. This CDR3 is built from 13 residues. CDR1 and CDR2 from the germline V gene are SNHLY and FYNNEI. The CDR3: CASSEAGSTEAFF. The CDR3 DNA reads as TGTGCCAGCAGTGAAGCAGGGAGCACTGAAGCTTTCTTT.

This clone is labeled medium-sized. DNA of the CDR3: TGTGCCAGCAGCTTAGCGGAGGGAGGATACGAGCAGTACTTC. As protein: CASSLAEGGYEQYF. The rearrangement uses TRBV7-9 and TRBJ2-7; perhaps TRBD2 as D (6 bases). Trimming pared 0 bases from V and 4 bases from J, leaving 10 bases between. CDR3 length: 14 amino acids. Germline loops: CDR1 SEHNR, CDR2 FQNEAQ (reference sequence).